This T cell receptor beta chain appears in the sequencing data of a study of identical twins. V shed 0 bases and J 7 bases; nucleotides not matched to a gene: 13. CDR3 length: 16 residues. CDR1 is SGHRS and CDR2 is YFSETQ in the germline V gene. TCRdb re-called the 5' RACE reads through MiXCR, storing one row per CDR3 protein. The sample lists more than 400,000 distinct CDR3 sequences; 15% were seen once. These data were likewise used in another study, on yellow fever vaccine responses in identical twins.

The sample was CD4+ T cells sorted from blood. The origin of this receptor is a woman younger than 30 in good health. V gene TRBV5-1 combines with J gene TRBJ2-7, with 7 bases aligning to TRBD2. The CDR3 sequence: CASSLVVTSELQEQYF. The CDR3 region has the DNA TGCGCCAGCAGCTTGGTGGTAACTAGCGAGCTTCAAGAGCAGTACTTC.